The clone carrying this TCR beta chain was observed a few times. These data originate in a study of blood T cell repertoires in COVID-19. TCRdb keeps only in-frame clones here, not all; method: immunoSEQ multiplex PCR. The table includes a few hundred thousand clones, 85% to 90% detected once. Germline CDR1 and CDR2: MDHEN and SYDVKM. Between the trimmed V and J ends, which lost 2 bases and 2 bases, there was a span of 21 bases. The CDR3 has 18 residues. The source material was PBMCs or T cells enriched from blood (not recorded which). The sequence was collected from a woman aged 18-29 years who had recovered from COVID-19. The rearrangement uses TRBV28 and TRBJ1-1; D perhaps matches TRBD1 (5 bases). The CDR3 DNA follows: TGTGCCAGCAGTTTAACGTCGATCTGGGGCTCTTCTAACACTGAAGCTTTCTTT. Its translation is CASSLTSIWGSSNTEAFF.